The 8 T cell receptor beta chains given below trace back to one sample, sequenced in a study of blood T cell repertoires in COVID-19. Here immunoSEQ multiplex PCR was the method, and the copy in TCRdb shows in-frame clones only, minus some. The profile shows 300,000 to 400,000 clones, approximately 86% of them singletons. The sample consisted of peripheral blood. The source of these receptors is a woman between 55 and 75 years old with COVID-19, enrolled during active disease.

The chain links TRBV20-1 to TRBJ2-2; D is perhaps TRBD1 (5 bases). The CDR3 spans 13 residues. CDR1 is DFQATT and CDR2 is SNEGSKA in the germline V gene (reference sequence). V shed 3 bases and J shed 5 bases, with 10 bases lying between them. The CDR3 region has the DNA TGCAGTGCTAGTCGACAGTCGACCGGGGAGCTGTTTTTT. Protein: CSASRQSTGELFF.

The rearrangement joins TRBV5-1 to TRBJ1-6, with D uncertain. Germline V CDR1 and CDR2: SGHRS, YFSETQ. Trimming shortened V by 1 base and J by 7 bases, and 6 bases separated the two germline ends. The length of the CDR3 is 13 residues. The CDR3 DNA reads TGCGCCAGCAGCTTGAACATGAATTCACCCCTCCACTTT. Protein product: CASSLNMNSPLHF. Together with reference TRBV5-1 and TRBJ1-6, the CDR3 gives the full variable domain: KAGVTQTPRYLIKTRGQQVTLSCSPISGHRSVSWYQQTPGQGLQFLFEYFSETQRNKGNFPGRFSGRQFSNSRSEMNVSTLELGDSALYLCASSLNMNSPLHFGNGTRLTVT.

The genes are TRBV7-7 and TRBJ2-7, with 7 bases that match TRBD1. Germline V gene data show CDR1 as SSHAT and CDR2 as FNYEAQ (reference sequence). Losses at the gene ends were 5 bases for V and 4 bases for J; bases not matched to a gene: 26. The CDR3 totals 20 residues. The CDR3 region has the DNA TGTGCCAGCAGCAAGTCCCAACCGAAGGGCCTGACAGGGCTCGTGTACGAGCAGTACTTC. Protein: CASSKSQPKGLTGLVYEQYF.

The CDR3 sequence is CASSPEVGQGMVGYTF. The CDR3 nucleotides read TGTGCCAGCAGCCCAGAGGTGGGACAGGGGATGGTTGGCTACACCTTC. This sequence joins TRBV9 and TRBJ1-2; 10 bases are shared with TRBD1. Germline loops: CDR1 SGDLS, CDR2 YYNGEE. The CDR3 has 16 residues. Trimming took 4 bases from V and 7 from J; bases not matched to a gene: 13.

The rearrangement uses TRBV18 and TRBJ2-6, with 7 nucleotides matching TRBD1. The J segment lost 0 bases and the V segment lost 2 bases, leaving 4 bases of the junction unmatched. Germline loops: CDR1 KGHSH, CDR2 LQKENI. The CDR3 contains 17 residues. The CDR3 sequence is CASSPIGQASGANVLTF. Here the CDR3 DNA reads TGTGCCAGCTCACCAATCGGACAGGCCTCTGGGGCCAACGTCCTGACTTTC. Together with reference TRBV18 and TRBJ2-6, the CDR3 gives the full variable domain: NAGVMQNPRHLVRRRGQEARLRCSPMKGHSHVYWYRQLPEEGLKFMVYLQKENIIDESGMPKERFSAEFPKEGPSILRIQQVVRGDSAAYFCASSPIGQASGANVLTFGAGSRLTVL.

To note about this clone: Other nucleotide sequences in the sample specify the same CDR3. J is TRBJ2-7 and V is TRBV30; TRBD1 matches at 9 bases. CDR3 length equals 15 residues. The V and J ends lost 0 bases and 3 bases, in that order; junction bases with no gene match: 6. Germline loops: CDR1 GTSNPN, CDR2 SVGIG (reference sequence). This CDR3 reads CAWSVNGQGSYEQYF. The CDR3 DNA follows: TGTGCCTGGAGTGTAAACGGACAGGGGAGCTACGAGCAGTACTTC.

This chain's CDR3 is CASSSGQSSNQPQHF. The CDR3 DNA follows: TGTGCCAGCAGCTCCGGACAGTCTAGCAATCAGCCCCAGCATTTT. The V and J genes are TRBV28 and TRBJ1-5; weak D call: TRBD1 (6 bases). In germline, CDR1 is MDHEN, CDR2 SYDVKM. The CDR3 spans 15 residues. Trimming removed 6 bases from V and 0 bases from J, with 12 bases in between.

CDR3 region: CASSTLGQGNQPQHF. The CDR3 DNA reads as TGTGCCAGTAGTACCCTAGGACAGGGGAATCAGCCCCAGCATTTT. V is TRBV19 and J is TRBJ1-5; 9 positions match TRBD1. The CDR3 is 15 residues long. V lost 4 bases and J lost 4; bases outside the gene matches: 5. Germline V gene data show CDR1 as LNHDA and CDR2 as SQIVND (reference sequence).